Sequencing of this T cell receptor beta chain was carried out in a study of blood T cell repertoires in COVID-19. Produced via immunoSEQ multiplex PCR; TCRdb's table is partial and in-frame only. In the table there are about 220,000 clones, about four fifths of which are singletons. The CDR3 spans 14 residues. Germline V gene sequence: CDR1 SQVTM, CDR2 ANQGSEA. Trimming cost V 6 bases and J 2 bases, with 15 bases left between them. The clonotype originates from a woman in her 50s who had been exposed to COVID-19. The sample consisted of PBMCs or T cells enriched from blood (not recorded which). This chain links TRBV29-1 with TRBJ2-3, with TRBD2 as a possible D gene (5 bases). The CDR3 region is CSVLSLAFTDTQYF. DNA of the CDR3: TGCAGCGTCCTATCCCTAGCCTTCACAGATACGCAGTATTTT.